This T cell receptor (beta chain) was sequenced in a study of shared clonotypes between healthy human individuals. Assay used: immunoSEQ multiplex PCR; TCRdb lists only in-frame clones, some missing. The sample has fewer than 1.6 million clones; around 98.5% are singletons. Findings and caveats of the study: The study generally estimated greater richness for naive than memory subsets.

CDR3 length: 17 amino acids. The ends lost 3 bases at V and 5 bases at J; junction bases unmatched: 16. Germline CDR1 is SGHRS and CDR2 is YFSETQ. Concerning this clone: Antigen unknown.

The split of CD4+ cells yielded CD45RA+ naive and CD45RA-negative memory subsets. The chain employs TRBV5-1 and TRBJ2-5, with TRBD1 matching 7 bases. The clonotype originates from a man younger than 40 in good health. The sample was naive CD4+ T cells sorted from blood. Subset in this sample: CD45RA+ positively selected. CDR3 bases: TGCGCCAGCAGCTCCTCCAACCTTGCCAGGGGGTGGGAGACCCAGTACTTC. It translates to CASSSSNLARGWETQYF.